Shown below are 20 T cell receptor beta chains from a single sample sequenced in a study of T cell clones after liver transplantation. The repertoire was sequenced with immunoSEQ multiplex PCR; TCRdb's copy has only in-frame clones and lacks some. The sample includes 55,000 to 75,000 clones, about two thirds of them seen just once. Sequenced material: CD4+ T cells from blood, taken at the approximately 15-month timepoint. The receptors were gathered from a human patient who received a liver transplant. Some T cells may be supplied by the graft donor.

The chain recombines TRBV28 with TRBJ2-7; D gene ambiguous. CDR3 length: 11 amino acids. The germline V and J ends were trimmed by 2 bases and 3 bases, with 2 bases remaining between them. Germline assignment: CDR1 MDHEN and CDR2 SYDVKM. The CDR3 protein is CASSLRYEQYF. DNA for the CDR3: TGTGCCAGCAGTTTACGCTACGAGCAGTACTTC.

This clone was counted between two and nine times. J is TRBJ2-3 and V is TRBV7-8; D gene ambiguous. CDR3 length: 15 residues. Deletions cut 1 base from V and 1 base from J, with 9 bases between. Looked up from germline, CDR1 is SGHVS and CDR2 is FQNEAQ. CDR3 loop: CASSLVPTGTDTQYF. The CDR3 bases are TGTGCCAGCAGCTTAGTTCCAACAGGCACAGATACGCAGTATTTT.

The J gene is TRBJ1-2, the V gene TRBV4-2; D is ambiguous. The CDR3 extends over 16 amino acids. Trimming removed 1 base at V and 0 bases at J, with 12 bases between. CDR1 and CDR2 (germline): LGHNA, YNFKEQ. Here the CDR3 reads CASSQVVAEANYGYTF. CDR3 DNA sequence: TGTGCCAGCAGCCAAGTCGTTGCGGAAGCTAACTATGGCTACACCTTC.

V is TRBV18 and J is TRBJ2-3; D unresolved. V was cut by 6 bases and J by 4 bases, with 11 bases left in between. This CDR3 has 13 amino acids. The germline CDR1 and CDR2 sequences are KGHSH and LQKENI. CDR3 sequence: CASSVPPADTQYF. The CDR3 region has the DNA TGTGCCAGCTCGGTACCGCCGGCAGATACGCAGTATTTT. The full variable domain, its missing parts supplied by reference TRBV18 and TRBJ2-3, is NAGVMQNPRHLVRRRGQEARLRCSPMKGHSHVYWYRQLPEEGLKFMVYLQKENIIDESGMPKERFSAEFPKEGPSILRIQQVVRGDSAAYFCASSVPPADTQYFGPGTRLTVL.

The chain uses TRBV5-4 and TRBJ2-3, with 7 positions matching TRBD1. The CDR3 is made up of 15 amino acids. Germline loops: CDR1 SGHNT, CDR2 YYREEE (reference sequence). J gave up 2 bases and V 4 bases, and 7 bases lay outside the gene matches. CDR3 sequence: CASSPTGTDTDTQYF. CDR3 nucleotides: TGTGCCAGCAGCCCCACCGGGACAGACACAGATACGCAGTATTTT.

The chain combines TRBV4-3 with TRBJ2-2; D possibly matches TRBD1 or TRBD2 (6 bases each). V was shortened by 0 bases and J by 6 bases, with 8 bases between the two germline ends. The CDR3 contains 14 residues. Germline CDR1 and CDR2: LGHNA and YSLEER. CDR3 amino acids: CASSQDGGPGELFF. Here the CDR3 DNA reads TGCGCCAGCAGCCAAGATGGGGGGCCCGGGGAGCTGTTTTTT.

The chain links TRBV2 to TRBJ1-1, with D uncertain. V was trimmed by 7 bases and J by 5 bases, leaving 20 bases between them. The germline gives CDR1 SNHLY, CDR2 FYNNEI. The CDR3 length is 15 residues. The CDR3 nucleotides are TGTGCCAGCAAGTCAACGGAGAAAGGTAATACTGAAGCTTTCTTT. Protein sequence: CASKSTEKGNTEAFF.

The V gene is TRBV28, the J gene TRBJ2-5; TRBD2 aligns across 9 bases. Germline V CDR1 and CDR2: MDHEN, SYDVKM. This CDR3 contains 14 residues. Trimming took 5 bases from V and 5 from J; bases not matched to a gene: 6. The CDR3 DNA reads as TGTGCCAGCAGTGCGGGAGGGGGGACCGAGACCCAGTACTTC. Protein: CASSAGGGTETQYF.

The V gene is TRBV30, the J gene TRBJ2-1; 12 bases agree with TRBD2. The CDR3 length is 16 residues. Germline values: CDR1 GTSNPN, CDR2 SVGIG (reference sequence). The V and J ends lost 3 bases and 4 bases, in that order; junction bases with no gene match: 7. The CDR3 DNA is TGTGCCTGGAGCAAAGGACTAGCGGGAATATACAATGAGCAGTTCTTC. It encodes CAWSKGLAGIYNEQFF.

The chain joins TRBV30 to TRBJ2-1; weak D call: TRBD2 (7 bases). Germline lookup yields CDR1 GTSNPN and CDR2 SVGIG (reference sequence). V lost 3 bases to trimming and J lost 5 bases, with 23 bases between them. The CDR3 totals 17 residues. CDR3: CAWSAIGLAGANNEQFF. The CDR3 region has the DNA TGTGCCTGGAGCGCGATCGGTCTGGCGGGGGCGAACAATGAGCAGTTCTTC.

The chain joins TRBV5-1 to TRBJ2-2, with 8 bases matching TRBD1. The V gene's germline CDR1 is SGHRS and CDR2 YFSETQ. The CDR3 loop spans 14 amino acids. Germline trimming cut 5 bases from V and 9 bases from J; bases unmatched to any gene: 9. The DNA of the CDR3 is TGCGCCAGCAGTCCGGGACAGGCGTCCAGGGAGCTGTTTTTT. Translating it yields CASSPGQASRELFF.

In nucleotides, the CDR3 is TGTGCCAGCAGCTTAGGGCACGGGGGGAACACCGGGGAGCTGTTTTTT. The encoded protein is CASSLGHGGNTGELFF. The chain couples TRBV7-9 to TRBJ2-2; D possibly corresponds to TRBD2 (6 bases). Germline values: CDR1 SEHNR, CDR2 FQNEAQ (reference sequence). V lost 1 base, J lost 1 base, and 10 bases lay in between. The CDR3 contains 16 residues.

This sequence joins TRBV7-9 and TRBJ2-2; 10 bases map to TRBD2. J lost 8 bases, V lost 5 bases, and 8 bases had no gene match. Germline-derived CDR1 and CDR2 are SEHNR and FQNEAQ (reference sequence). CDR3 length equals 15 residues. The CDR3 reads CASSPLASGSGELFF. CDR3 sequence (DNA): TGTGCCAGCAGCCCACTAGCTAGCGGGAGTGGGGAGCTGTTTTTT.

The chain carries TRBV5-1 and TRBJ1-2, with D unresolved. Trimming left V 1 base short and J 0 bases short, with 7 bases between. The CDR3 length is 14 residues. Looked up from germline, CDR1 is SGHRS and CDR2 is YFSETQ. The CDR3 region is CASSLSLANYGYTF. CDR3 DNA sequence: TGCGCCAGCAGCTTGAGCTTAGCTAACTATGGCTACACCTTC.

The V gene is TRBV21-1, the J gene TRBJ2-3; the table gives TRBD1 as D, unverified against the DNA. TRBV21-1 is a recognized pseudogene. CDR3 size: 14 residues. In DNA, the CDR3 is TGTGCCAAAGCGGACAGGCATAGCACAGATACGCAGTATTTT. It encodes CAKADRHSTDTQYF.

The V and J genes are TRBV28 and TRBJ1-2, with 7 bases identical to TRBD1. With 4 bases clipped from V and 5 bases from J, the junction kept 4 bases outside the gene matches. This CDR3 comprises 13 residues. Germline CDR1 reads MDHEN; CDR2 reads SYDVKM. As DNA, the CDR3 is TGTGCCAGCAGTTCCGGACAGGCTTATGGCTACACCTTC. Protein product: CASSSGQAYGYTF.

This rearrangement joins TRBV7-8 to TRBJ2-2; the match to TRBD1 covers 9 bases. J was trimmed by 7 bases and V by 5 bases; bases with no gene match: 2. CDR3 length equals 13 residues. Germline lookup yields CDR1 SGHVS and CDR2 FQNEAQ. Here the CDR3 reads CASSMDRGGELFF. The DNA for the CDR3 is TGTGCCAGCAGCATGGACAGGGGCGGGGAGCTGTTTTTT.

CDR3 loop: CASSLGGGRIYEQYV. The DNA for the CDR3 is TGTGCCAGCAGCTTGGGGGGCGGGAGGATCTACGAGCAGTACGTC. The J gene is TRBJ2-7, the V gene TRBV5-6; 8 nucleotides align to TRBD2. V lost 0 bases, J lost 3 bases, and 5 bases stayed unmatched. CDR3 length equals 15 residues. The germline V gene encodes CDR1 SGHDT and CDR2 YYEEEE.

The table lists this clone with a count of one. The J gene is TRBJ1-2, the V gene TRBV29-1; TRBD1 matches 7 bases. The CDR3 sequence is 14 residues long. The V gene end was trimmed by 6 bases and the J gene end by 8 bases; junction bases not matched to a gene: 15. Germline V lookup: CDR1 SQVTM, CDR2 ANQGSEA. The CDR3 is CSVAPNRGGTGYTF. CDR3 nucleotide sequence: TGCAGCGTAGCGCCGAACAGGGGAGGGACCGGCTACACCTTC.

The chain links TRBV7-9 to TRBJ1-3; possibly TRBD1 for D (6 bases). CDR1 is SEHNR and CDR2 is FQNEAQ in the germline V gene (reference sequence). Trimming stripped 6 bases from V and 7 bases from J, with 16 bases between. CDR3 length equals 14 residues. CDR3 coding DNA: TGTGCCAGCAGGTCTCGGACAGAGTTTAACACCATATATTTT. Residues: CASRSRTEFNTIYF.